The 20 T cell receptor beta chains listed next were all sequenced from one sample in a study of response to subunit inactivated influenza vaccine. TCRdb used MiXCR to reprocess the RT-PCR reads, holding one entry per CDR3 protein. This table has about 190,000 distinct CDR3 sequences, approximately 14% appearing once. Sequencing was performed on CD8+ T cells sorted from PBMCs, taken approximately 5 days after vaccination. These receptors all stem from a man aged 50-59 years who received an inactivated influenza vaccine.

Comment on this clonotype: Just one base apart from a much larger clone, this may be a read error. The CDR3 here is CATSTGGRESVNEQYF. In DNA form, the CDR3 reads TGTGCCACCAGCACCGGGGGCAGGGAGAGCGTAAACGAGCAGTACTTC. This chain connects TRBV15 to TRBJ2-7; D may correspond to TRBD1 or TRBD2 (6 bases each). Trimming removed 4 bases at V and 5 bases at J, with 21 bases between. This CDR3 region has 16 residues. Germline CDR1 is LNHNV and CDR2 is YYDKDF (reference sequence).

The CDR3 sequence: CASSQVAGLNSYNEQFF. The DNA for the CDR3 is TGTGCCAGCAGCCAAGTGGCGGGGTTAAATTCCTACAATGAGCAGTTCTTC. V gene TRBV14 combines with J gene TRBJ2-1, with D possibly TRBD2 on 6 matching bases. The germline V gene encodes CDR1 SGHDN and CDR2 FVKESK. Trimming cost V 1 base and J 1 base, with 14 bases left between them. This CDR3 spans 17 amino acids.

This clonotype was detected only a few times. V is TRBV9 and J is TRBJ2-1; D ambiguous. The CDR3 runs to 12 residues. The germline V gene has CDR1 SGDLS and CDR2 YYNGEE. V was pared by 0 bases and J by 7 bases, with 5 bases between. CDR3 bases: TGTGCCAGCAGCGTAGACCGGAATGAGCAGTTCTTC. Its translation: CASSVDRNEQFF.

The gene calls are TRBV3-1 and TRBJ2-7; D not certain. The CDR3 has 15 amino acids. The germline CDR1 and CDR2 sequences are LGHDT and YNNKEL (reference sequence). With 0 bases removed from V and 2 bases from J, the gap between germline ends came to 11 bases. The CDR3 here is CASSQDSSLAYEQYF. The CDR3 nucleotides read TGTGCCAGCAGCCAAGATTCCAGTCTTGCCTACGAGCAGTACTTC.

This clonotype was observed a few times. The chain joins TRBV28 to TRBJ1-1; D uncertain. The CDR3 runs to 14 residues. CDR1 is MDHEN, CDR2 SYDVKM, per germline. The V gene lost 2 bases and the J gene lost 2 bases, with 9 bases spanning the gap. The CDR3 bases are TGTGCCAGCAGTTTAAGTGGGGTAAACACTGAAGCTTTCTTT. Its translation is CASSLSGVNTEAFF.

This clonotype was recorded a few times. The V and J genes are TRBV5-1 and TRBJ2-3; 9 bases align to TRBD1. V shed 1 base, J shed 3 bases, and the junction held 9 bases outside the gene matches. This CDR3 has 17 residues. CDR1 and CDR2 from the germline V gene are SGHRS and YFSETQ. The CDR3: CASSLRDRAFFTDTQYF. The CDR3 nucleotides read TGCGCCAGCAGCTTGCGGGACAGGGCGTTTTTTACAGATACGCAGTATTTT. Drawing the rest from reference TRBV5-1 and TRBJ2-3, the complete variable domain is KAGVTQTPRYLIKTRGQQVTLSCSPISGHRSVSWYQQTPGQGLQFLFEYFSETQRNKGNFPGRFSGRQFSNSRSEMNVSTLELGDSALYLCASSLRDRAFFTDTQYFGPGTRLTVL.

The chain is built from TRBV12-3 or TRBV12-4 and TRBJ1-5; 7 nucleotides match TRBD1. After removal of 3 bases from V and 2 bases from J, the junction contained 10 bases not matched to a gene. The CDR3 has 17 amino acids. Here the CDR3 reads CASSFQPGGSRNQPQHF. Here the CDR3 DNA reads TGTGCCAGCAGTTTCCAACCAGGGGGATCTCGCAATCAGCCCCAGCATTTT.

V is TRBV6-6 and J is TRBJ2-7; 7 nucleotides agree with TRBD1. Unmatched junction bases numbered 5, after V lost 5 bases and J lost 7 bases. Per germline, CDR1 MNHNY and CDR2 SVGAGI (reference sequence). This CDR3 has 12 amino acids. The CDR3 loop reads CASSDRVLEQYF. The CDR3 coding sequence is TGTGCCAGCAGTGACAGGGTCTTGGAGCAGTACTTC.

The genes are TRBV5-1 and TRBJ2-5, with TRBD1 matching 7 bases. Germline CDR1 and CDR2: SGHRS and YFSETQ. The CDR3 has 14 residues. After removal of 4 bases from V and 10 bases from J, the junction contained 13 bases not matched to a gene. CDR3 nucleotides: TGCGCCAGCAGCGAAACAGGGGACGCCCGCAACCAGTACTTC. Translation gives CASSETGDARNQYF.

This clonotype was recorded at least ten times. The rearrangement links TRBV7-8 to TRBJ2-1; TRBD2 matches at 8 bases. V dropped 2 bases and J dropped 6; count of bases not matched to a gene: 6. The CDR3 length is 15 residues. Germline assignment: CDR1 SGHVS and CDR2 FQNEAQ. CDR3 sequence: CASSLLAGGGNEQFF. The CDR3 DNA is TGTGCCAGCAGCTTACTTGCGGGAGGTGGCAATGAGCAGTTCTTC.

The chain combines TRBV5-1 with TRBJ2-5, with 7 bases matching TRBD1. In germline, CDR1 is SGHRS, CDR2 YFSETQ. Trimming removed 2 bases from V and 2 bases from J; junction bases left unmatched: 6. The CDR3 runs 15 residues. CDR3 sequence (DNA): TGCGCCAGCAGCTTTCGGACAGGCCTACAAGAGACCCAGTACTTC. It yields the protein CASSFRTGLQETQYF.

This clonotype occurred a few times. The V call is TRBV4-1, the J call TRBJ2-7, with D unresolved. Germline values: CDR1 MGHRA, CDR2 YSYEKL. The ends were cut back, 2 bases at V and 2 bases at J, with 7 bases in the middle. The CDR3 has 13 amino acids. Written as DNA, the CDR3 is TGCGCCAGCAGCCAATGGGAAGCCTACGAGCAGTACTTC. Its translation is CASSQWEAYEQYF.

The chain employs TRBV20-1 and TRBJ2-4, with D perhaps TRBD1 or TRBD2 (5 bases each). The germline CDR1 and CDR2 sequences are DFQATT and SNEGSKA (reference sequence). The ends were cut back, 0 bases at V and 0 bases at J, with 9 bases in the middle. This CDR3 region has 15 residues. This CDR3 reads CSARDGGTAKNIQYF. CDR3 in DNA: TGCAGTGCTAGAGATGGGGGTACAGCCAAAAACATTCAGTACTTC.

This chain connects TRBV27 to TRBJ2-7; D perhaps matches TRBD2 (5 bases). V dropped 3 bases and J dropped 3 bases, with 15 bases sitting between them. The CDR3 runs 15 residues. CDR1 is MNHEY, CDR2 SMNVEV, per germline (reference sequence). The CDR3 DNA reads TGTGCCAGCAGTTTTATTGCGGGTGAGATCTACGAGCAGTACTTC. This gives the protein CASSFIAGEIYEQYF.

This clonotype was observed a handful of times. The CDR3 region is CASSPGTRVEQFF. For the CDR3, the DNA is TGTGCCAGCAGCCCGGGGACTAGGGTTGAGCAGTTCTTC. V gene TRBV3-1 combines with J gene TRBJ2-1, with 8 nucleotides matching TRBD2. J was trimmed by 9 bases and V by 4 bases; bases with no gene match: 5. Germline values: CDR1 LGHDT, CDR2 YNNKEL (reference sequence). The CDR3 loop spans 13 amino acids.

The chain employs TRBV7-9 and TRBJ1-1; D is unclear. This CDR3 has 14 amino acids. V lost 5 bases and J lost 0, with 10 bases in between. Germline-derived CDR1 and CDR2 are SEHNR and FQNEAQ (reference sequence). Written as DNA, the CDR3 is TGTGCCAGCAGCATACGGGCCTTGAACACTGAAGCTTTCTTT. Translated, it gives CASSIRALNTEAFF. Variable domain in full (rest from reference TRBV7-9 and TRBJ1-1): DTGVSQNPRHKITKRGQNVTFRCDPISEHNRLYWYRQTLGQGPEFLTYFQNEAQLEKSRLLSDRFSAERPKGSFSTLEIQRTEQGDSAMYLCASSIRALNTEAFFGQGTRLTVV.

This chain uses TRBV11-2 with TRBJ2-1; D perhaps matches TRBD2 (5 bases). V lost 2 bases, J lost 0 bases, and 8 bases lay in between. The CDR3 contains 15 residues. CDR1 and CDR2 (germline): SGHAT, FQNNGV. CDR3 residues: CASSLTRSSYNEQFF. For the CDR3, the DNA is TGTGCCAGCAGCTTAACTAGAAGCTCCTACAATGAGCAGTTCTTC.

The V gene is TRBV5-1, the J gene TRBJ2-5; weak D call: TRBD2 (6 bases). Trimming left V 4 bases short and J 6 bases short, with 19 bases between. CDR3 size: 15 residues. From germline, CDR1 is SGHRS and CDR2 YFSETQ. The CDR3 spells CASSGGVHLSQTQYF. CDR3 sequence (DNA): TGCGCCAGCAGCGGCGGGGTTCACCTTTCCCAGACCCAGTACTTC.

This chain uses TRBV7-8 with TRBJ1-5; unclear D gene. Trimming took 2 bases from V and 7 from J, leaving 15 bases between them. The CDR3 covers 15 residues. Germline assignment: CDR1 SGHVS and CDR2 FQNEAQ. The CDR3 coding sequence is TGTGCCAGCAGCTTAAGAGCCATCGCTGGGCAGCCCCAGCATTTT. It translates to CASSLRAIAGQPQHF.

The chain is built from TRBV28 and TRBJ2-2; D is undetermined. V lost 5 bases to trimming and J lost 3 bases, with 13 bases between them. The CDR3 extends over 15 amino acids. Germline V gene data show CDR1 as MDHEN and CDR2 as SYDVKM. CDR3 sequence: CASSLAPVHTGELFF. The CDR3 region has the DNA TGTGCCAGCAGTCTCGCCCCGGTCCACACCGGGGAGCTGTTTTTT. The whole variable domain, remainder taken from reference TRBV28 and TRBJ2-2, is DVKVTQSSRYLVKRTGEKVFLECVQDMDHENMFWYRQDPGLGLRLIYFSYDVKMKEKGDIPEGYSVSREKKERFSLILESASTNQTSMYLCASSLAPVHTGELFFGEGSRLTVL.